What follows is one T cell receptor (beta chain) and its context. Its specificity is unknown. V was clipped by 1 base and J by 5 bases; unmatched bases: 10. Germline V gene data show CDR1 as LGHNA and CDR2 as YNFKEQ. This CDR3 has 17 residues. This sample stems from a study of OX40 agonist ivuxolimab in advanced cancers. The wider study: Ivuxolimab, which patients received intravenously every 2 weeks, was dosed at 0.01 to 10 mg/kg.

Study-wide results and limits: The mean number of expanded clones was higher in CD8+ T cells than in CD4+. The study observed clonal expansion of CD4+ and CD8+ blood T cells by week 6 at 0.1 to 3.0 mg/kg.

Sequencing was performed with immunoSEQ multiplex PCR; in TCRdb, only in-frame clones are kept and a portion is missing. The repertoire has about 42,000 clones, about nine tenths of them found once; the top ten carry over 5.5%. The TCR comes from an adult with an advanced solid tumor such as melanoma, head and neck, liver or kidney cancer. The sample was CD4+ or CD8+ T cells sorted from blood, taken in a trial of the OX40 agonist ivuxolimab. This chain links TRBV4-2 with TRBJ2-5; 10 bases match TRBD2. The CDR3 DNA follows: TGTGCCAGCAGCCAAGGGTCTCTAGCGGGAGTGCAGGAGACCCAGTACTTC. As protein: CASSQGSLAGVQETQYF.